Below are 32 T cell receptor beta chains sequenced from a single sample in a study of blood T cell repertoires in COVID-19 (dated by TCRdb to the early 2020s). Libraries were made using the immunoSEQ multiplex PCR assay. In TCRdb, the immuneACCESS table is reduced to in-frame sequences with V and J assigned. These tables do not hold every clone; where another copy was compared, an unresolved V gene accounts for under half, and the others remain unexplained. This sample has a few hundred thousand clones in its table, and roughly 89% of those were observed once. The ten largest clones represent roughly 4.5% of the sample. Sequencing was carried out using peripheral blood. The receptors derive from a woman aged 40 to 50 who had recovered from COVID-19.

V and J are TRBV5-1 and TRBJ2-3, with 9 bases matching TRBD1. The ends lost 4 bases at V and 0 bases at J; junction bases unmatched: 6. Germline V gene sequence: CDR1 SGHRS, CDR2 YFSETQ. The CDR3 is 16 residues long. The CDR3, as DNA: TGCGCCAGCAGCCCAGGGACAGGGAGTAGCACAGATACGCAGTATTTT. Translating it yields CASSPGTGSSTDTQYF.

The chain carries TRBV15 and TRBJ2-7; D is perhaps TRBD1 (6 bases). The germline gives CDR1 LNHNV, CDR2 YYDKDF (reference sequence). The V end lost 2 bases, the J end lost 5 bases, and 13 bases lay between the germline ends. CDR3 size: 14 residues. The CDR3 sequence: CATSRTGTTNEQYF. The CDR3 DNA reads as TGTGCCACCAGCAGAACCGGGACAACTAACGAGCAGTACTTC.

This chain links TRBV19 with TRBJ1-5; D unclear. The length of the CDR3 is 18 residues. Germline lookup yields CDR1 LNHDA and CDR2 SQIVND (reference sequence). The V and J ends lost 0 bases and 1 base respectively, with 16 bases between them. As DNA, the CDR3 is TGTGCCAGTAGTATAGATCAGGAGGGAGGGAAAAGCAATCAGCCCCAGCATTTT. Encoded protein: CASSIDQEGGKSNQPQHF.

Only a few counts were recorded for this clone. The genes are TRBV11-2 and TRBJ1-6; D might be TRBD1 (6 bases). The germline CDR1 and CDR2 sequences are SGHAT and FQNNGV. The CDR3 spans 14 residues. Trimming took off 4 bases at V and 10 bases at J, with 14 bases between the two ends. The CDR3 loop reads CASSSTRGASPLHF. CDR3 in DNA: TGTGCCAGCAGCTCGACCCGGGGGGCGTCACCCCTCCACTTT.

The chain carries TRBV11-3 and TRBJ2-7, with D possibly TRBD1 on 5 matching bases. V was pared by 5 bases and J by 6 bases, with 14 bases between. CDR3 length equals 13 residues. Germline V gives CDR1 SGHNT, CDR2 YENEEA. The CDR3 reads CASSPTVRVEQYV. The CDR3 DNA reads as TGTGCCAGCAGCCCTACCGTCAGGGTCGAGCAGTACGTC.

J is TRBJ1-3 and V is TRBV19; 7 positions match TRBD1. J gave up 4 bases and V 7 bases, and 7 bases lay outside the gene matches. In germline, CDR1 is LNHDA, CDR2 SQIVND (reference sequence). This CDR3 is 14 amino acids long. The CDR3 sequence: CASTSGGTGNTIYF. For the CDR3, the DNA is TGTGCCAGTACCTCAGGGGGAACGGGAAACACCATATATTTT.

A word on this clone: Other DNA variants within this sample encode the same CDR3. As DNA, the CDR3 is TGTGCCAGCAGCTTAGCGGGGGGACCCACAGATACGCAGTATTTT. Translation: CASSLAGGPTDTQYF. The rearrangement joins TRBV28 to TRBJ2-3, with 10 bases fitting TRBD2. Germline CDR1 is MDHEN and CDR2 is SYDVKM. This CDR3 has 15 residues. V trimming: 6 bases; J trimming: 2 bases; junction bases outside the gene matches: 5.

With respect to this clone: The sample holds other DNA sequences that translate to the same CDR3. The chain joins TRBV5-1 to TRBJ2-5; weak D call: TRBD2 (6 bases). V lost 0 bases, J lost 1 base, and 7 bases lay in between. The germline CDR1 and CDR2 sequences are SGHRS and YFSETQ. This CDR3 is 14 amino acids long. CDR3 DNA sequence: TGCGCCAGCAGCTTGGTGGGGGGCCAAGAGACCCAGTACTTC. Translated: CASSLVGGQETQYF.

The gene calls are TRBV6-1 and TRBJ1-1, with TRBD1 as a possible D gene (5 bases). The germline V gene encodes CDR1 MNHNS and CDR2 SASEGT. Between the trimmed V and J ends, which lost 6 bases and 6 bases, there was a span of 14 bases. The CDR3 loop spans 13 amino acids. The CDR3 loop reads CASRQTQAAEAFF. The CDR3, as DNA: TGTGCCAGCAGGCAGACACAGGCCGCTGAAGCTTTCTTT.

The chain links TRBV30 to TRBJ1-2; 9 bases fit TRBD1. Germline CDR1 GTSNPN, CDR2 SVGIG (reference sequence). With 6 bases clipped from V and 6 bases from J, the junction kept 5 bases outside the gene matches. This CDR3 is 12 amino acids long. DNA of the CDR3: TGTGCCTGCCGGGACAGGGAAGATGGCTACACCTTC. Its translation: CACRDREDGYTF.

V gene TRBV9 combines with J gene TRBJ1-4; 7 nucleotides align to TRBD1. J gave up 8 bases and V 4 bases, and 8 bases lay outside the gene matches. CDR3 length equals 14 residues. Germline CDR1 is SGDLS and CDR2 is YYNGEE. The DNA of the CDR3 is TGTGCCAGCAGCTCCAGGGGGGACCGGGAAAAACTGTTTTTT. Protein sequence: CASSSRGDREKLFF.

There are many counts of this clone. In DNA, the CDR3 is TGTGCCAGCAGTTCAGACAGACTAGCGGGAGTAGATACGCAGTATTTT. Its protein product is CASSSDRLAGVDTQYF. This chain links TRBV6-2 or TRBV6-3 with TRBJ2-3; 12 nucleotides agree with TRBD2. Germline V CDR1 and CDR2: MNHEY, SVGEGT. V shed 4 bases and J 5 bases; nucleotides not matched to a gene: 7. The CDR3 runs to 16 residues.

The DNA for the CDR3 is TGTGCCAGCACCCTGCGCGGGAGGAGGGCTTTCTTT. Amino acid sequence: CASTLRGRRAFF. This sequence joins TRBV2 and TRBJ1-1, with D unresolved. Germline-derived CDR1 and CDR2 are SNHLY and FYNNEI. V shed 7 bases and J shed 11 bases, with 17 bases lying between them. CDR3 size: 12 residues.

J is TRBJ2-7 and V is TRBV7-9; 8 positions match TRBD1. The V and J ends lost 6 bases and 2 bases, in that order; junction bases with no gene match: 3. Germline loops: CDR1 SEHNR, CDR2 FQNEAQ (reference sequence). The CDR3 consists of 13 residues. The CDR3 bases are TGTGCCAGCAGTCAGGGGGCCGCCTACGAGCAGTACGTC. It yields the protein CASSQGAAYEQYV.

The V and J genes are TRBV10-3 and TRBJ2-2; 14 bases line up with TRBD2. After removal of 2 bases from V and 8 bases from J, the junction contained 4 bases not matched to a gene. The CDR3 is made up of 16 amino acids. Germline-derived CDR1 and CDR2 are ENHRY and SYGVKD. The CDR3: CAISETGLAGEGELFF. CDR3 in DNA: TGTGCCATCAGTGAGACGGGACTAGCGGGGGAAGGGGAGCTGTTTTTT.

J is TRBJ1-2 and V is TRBV15; 10 positions match TRBD1. This CDR3 comprises 16 residues. V shed 0 bases, J shed 4 bases, and the junction held 5 bases outside the gene matches. Germline CDR1 is LNHNV and CDR2 is YYDKDF (reference sequence). CDR3 coding DNA: TGTGCCACCAGCAGAGAAAGACAGGGGGCTGGCTATGGCTACACCTTC. Its protein product is CATSRERQGAGYGYTF.

The chain links TRBV10-3 to TRBJ1-2; 8 bases match TRBD1. V lost 7 bases and J lost 7; bases outside the gene matches: 5. CDR3 length equals 12 residues. From germline, CDR1 is ENHRY and CDR2 SYGVKD. The CDR3 DNA reads TGTGCCATCACCCAGGACAGGGCTGGCTACACCTTC. Its protein product is CAITQDRAGYTF.

This chain links TRBV4-3 with TRBJ1-1, with TRBD1 matching 9 bases. V lost 3 bases to trimming and J lost 5 bases; unmatched junction nucleotides: 7. From germline, CDR1 is LGHNA and CDR2 YSLEER. The CDR3 is 15 residues long. CDR3 bases: TGCGCCAGCAGCCAGGAGGACAGGGGAGGGACTGAAGCTTTCTTT. Translating gives CASSQEDRGGTEAFF.

V usage is TRBV7-2 and J usage is TRBJ2-1, with 13 bases lining up with TRBD2. Unmatched junction bases numbered 6, after V lost 10 bases and J lost 6 bases. Germline CDR1 and CDR2: SGHTA and FQGNSA. The CDR3 is made up of 14 amino acids. The CDR3 reads CATSRLAGGNEQFF. CDR3 DNA: TGTGCCACCTCTCGACTAGCGGGGGGCAATGAGCAGTTCTTC. Looking up the rest from reference TRBV7-2 and TRBJ2-1 gives the full variable domain: GAGVSQSPSNKVTEKGKDVELRCDPISGHTALYWYRQSLGQGLEFLIYFQGNSAPDKSGLPSDRFSAERTGGSVSTLTIQRTQQEDSAVYLCATSRLAGGNEQFFGPGTRLTVL.

This clone appeared a few times. CDR3 DNA: TGTGCCAGCAGCTTAGTTATCCCTAGCTTGTCCTACAATGAGCAGTTCTTC. Protein: CASSLVIPSLSYNEQFF. The rearrangement joins TRBV7-9 to TRBJ2-1; the D gene is possibly TRBD2 (5 bases). The CDR3 has 17 residues. V was clipped by 1 base and J by 1 base, with 14 bases between them. CDR1 and CDR2 (germline): SEHNR, FQNEAQ (reference sequence).

The chain recombines TRBV12-3 or TRBV12-4 with TRBJ1-2; D gene ambiguous. This CDR3 comprises 12 residues. The germline V and J ends were trimmed by 2 bases and 5 bases, with 6 bases remaining between them. The CDR3 reads CASSLPPYGYTF. CDR3 DNA sequence: TGTGCCAGCAGTTTACCCCCATATGGCTACACCTTC.

The chain combines TRBV11-3 with TRBJ1-1; possibly TRBD1 for D (6 bases). The ends were cut back, 3 bases at V and 1 base at J, with 15 bases in the middle. Germline V gives CDR1 SGHNT, CDR2 YENEEA. The CDR3 runs to 16 residues. CDR3 bases: TGTGCCAGCAGCTTGTTAGGTGGCAGGGGGAACACTGAAGCTTTCTTT. It codes for CASSLLGGRGNTEAFF.

The chain uses TRBV7-7 and TRBJ2-5, with 7 positions matching TRBD1. The germline V gene has CDR1 SSHAT and CDR2 FNYEAQ (reference sequence). J lost 1 base, V lost 4 bases, and 6 bases had no gene match. The CDR3 loop spans 15 amino acids. The CDR3 sequence is CASSSGQPGQETQYF. The CDR3 nucleotides are TGTGCCAGCAGCTCGGGACAGCCAGGCCAAGAGACCCAGTACTTC.

This clone was detected only a few times. The chain couples TRBV11-2 to TRBJ1-2; 7 bases match TRBD1. The length of the CDR3 is 17 residues. The germline CDR1 and CDR2 sequences are SGHAT and FQNNGV. Trimming removed 6 bases from V and 4 bases from J; junction bases left unmatched: 17. CDR3 DNA: TGTGCCAGCAGGGCCTTGACAGGGAGAACTAAAGGCTATGGCTACACCTTC. Translated, it gives CASRALTGRTKGYGYTF.

The rearrangement joins TRBV6-5 to TRBJ2-2; D ambiguous. The V and J ends lost 6 bases and 7 bases respectively, with 6 bases between them. Germline CDR1 reads MNHEY; CDR2 reads SVGAGI. The CDR3 is 11 residues long. For the CDR3, the DNA is TGTGCCAGCAGGCTACGCGGGGAGCTGTTTTTT. Translated, it gives CASRLRGELFF.

The rearrangement links TRBV18 to TRBJ2-1; 8 positions match TRBD1. With 5 bases clipped from V and 9 bases from J, the junction kept 3 bases outside the gene matches. This CDR3 is 12 amino acids long. Germline CDR1 KGHSH, CDR2 LQKENI. The CDR3 reads CASSDTGGEQFF. The CDR3, as DNA: TGTGCCAGCTCAGATACAGGGGGTGAGCAGTTCTTC.

This chain uses TRBV12-3 or TRBV12-4 with TRBJ1-2; 8 bases agree with TRBD1. CDR3 length: 13 amino acids. The junction had 7 bases not matched to a gene; V was cut back by 7 bases and J by 6 bases. CDR3: CASTGQGWNGYTF. The CDR3 DNA sequence: TGTGCCAGCACCGGACAGGGCTGGAATGGCTACACCTTC.

This clone was seen a handful of times. The V gene is TRBV27, the J gene TRBJ1-6, with 7 bases lining up with TRBD1. J lost 7 bases, V lost 6 bases, and 6 bases had no gene match. CDR1 MNHEY and CDR2 SMNVEV come from the germline V gene (reference sequence). This CDR3 contains 14 residues. The CDR3: CASRKDRENSPLHF. The CDR3 DNA follows: TGTGCCAGCAGAAAAGACAGGGAGAATTCACCCCTCCACTTT.

The chain uses TRBV10-1 and TRBJ2-3; possible D gene TRBD2, 5 bases. Per the germline V gene, CDR1 is WNHNN and CDR2 is SYGVQD (reference sequence). The V end was cut by 4 bases, the J end by 5 bases, with 10 bases between. The CDR3 covers 13 residues. This chain's CDR3 is CASSASHGDTQYF. In DNA form, the CDR3 reads TGCGCCAGCAGTGCTAGCCATGGAGATACGCAGTATTTT.

The chain links TRBV7-9 to TRBJ1-2; D is ambiguous. Germline V gene lookup returns CDR1 SEHNR and CDR2 FQNEAQ (reference sequence). Trimming took 1 base from V and 4 from J, leaving 4 bases between them. The length of the CDR3 is 12 residues. The CDR3 reads CASSLDSYGYTF. In nucleotides, the CDR3 is TGTGCCAGCAGCTTAGACAGCTATGGCTACACCTTC.

The rearrangement joins TRBV23-1 to TRBJ1-4; perhaps TRBD1 as D (5 bases). TRBV23-1 is placed among ORFs of uncertain function. Trimming cost V 4 bases and J 7 bases, with 10 bases left between them. CDR3 length: 13 amino acids. The CDR3 loop is CASSRRGFEKLFF. The CDR3 DNA is TGCGCCAGCAGTCGGAGGGGTTTTGAAAAACTGTTTTTT.

The chain couples TRBV7-2 to TRBJ2-3; 11 nucleotides match TRBD2. The ends lost 10 bases at V and 3 bases at J; junction bases unmatched: 6. Germline assignment: CDR1 SGHTA and CDR2 FQGNSA. CDR3 length equals 14 residues. In nucleotides, the CDR3 is TGTGCCAATGGCACTAGCGGGGGTACAGATACGCAGTATTTT. Its translation is CANGTSGGTDTQYF.